The 20 T cell receptor beta chains below were found in one sample sequenced in a study of CD4+ T cells in melanoma. Measured with immunoSEQ multiplex PCR; TCRdb has only the in-frame clones, and not every one. The data show about 10,000 clones, with approximately 74% seen just once and less than 9.5% held by the top ten. Specimen: cells from a culture (not recorded whether cultured in vitro). The receptors originated from a human donor with melanoma.

The J gene is TRBJ2-7, the V gene TRBV4-1, with unresolved D. Germline CDR1 is MGHRA and CDR2 is YSYEKL. Trimming cost V 1 base and J 6 bases, with 10 bases left between them. This CDR3 has 13 amino acids. The CDR3 spells CASSQGEEREQYF. The CDR3 DNA reads as TGCGCCAGCAGCCAAGGAGAGGAGCGCGAGCAGTACTTC.

CDR3 sequence (DNA): TGCGCCAGCAGGAATAGCGGGGGGGATGAGCAGTTCTTC. Amino acid sequence: CASRNSGGDEQFF. The chain couples TRBV10-1 to TRBJ2-1; 11 bases agree with TRBD2. CDR1 and CDR2 from the germline V gene are WNHNN and SYGVQD (reference sequence). V gave up 6 bases and J gave up 8 bases; unmatched junction bases: 3. The CDR3 contains 13 residues.

The chain recombines TRBV11-3 with TRBJ1-1, with D unresolved. CDR1 is SGHNT and CDR2 is YENEEA in the germline V gene. The length of the CDR3 is 13 residues. Between the trimmed V and J ends, which lost 1 base and 8 bases, there was a span of 11 bases. The CDR3 DNA reads TGTGCCAGCAGCTTAGGTGATGGCAGGGAAGCTTTCTTT. Translated, it gives CASSLGDGREAFF.

This sequence joins TRBV30 and TRBJ2-5; D possibly uses TRBD1 or TRBD2 (7 bases each). The CDR3 spans 14 residues. CDR1 and CDR2 (germline): GTSNPN, SVGIG (reference sequence). The V gene lost 3 bases and the J gene lost 5 bases, with 16 bases spanning the gap. The CDR3 spells CAWRAGGAWETQYF. CDR3 DNA: TGTGCCTGGAGGGCAGGGGGGGCATGGGAGACCCAGTACTTC.

The chain joins TRBV6-1 to TRBJ2-6, with D possibly TRBD2 on 6 matching bases. The CDR3 is 15 amino acids. V dropped 3 bases and J dropped 2 bases, with 8 bases sitting between them. Germline loops: CDR1 MNHNS, CDR2 SASEGT. CDR3 sequence (DNA): TGTGCCAGCAGTGAGGAGGGGACTGGGGCCAACGTCCTGACTTTC. This sequence encodes CASSEEGTGANVLTF.

This chain connects TRBV6-1 to TRBJ2-7, with D hard to call. CDR1 and CDR2 from the germline V gene are MNHNS and SASEGT. CDR3 size: 18 residues. Trimming cost V 0 bases and J 0 bases, with 18 bases left between them. This CDR3 reads CASSEAPRLFRGSYEQYF. CDR3 nucleotides: TGTGCCAGCAGTGAAGCTCCCCGGCTCTTCCGTGGCTCCTACGAGCAGTACTTC.

The chain employs TRBV5-4 and TRBJ1-2; D remains ambiguous. This CDR3 contains 14 residues. The germline V gene encodes CDR1 SGHNT and CDR2 YYREEE (reference sequence). Trimming pared 2 bases from V and 4 bases from J, leaving 12 bases between. This chain's CDR3 is CASSFGRSVYGYTF. In DNA form, the CDR3 reads TGTGCCAGCAGCTTTGGACGGAGCGTCTATGGCTACACCTTC.

J is TRBJ1-1 and V is TRBV19; D perhaps matches TRBD1 (6 bases). Per the germline V gene, CDR1 is LNHDA and CDR2 is SQIVND (reference sequence). The CDR3 contains 14 residues. The V gene lost 3 bases and the J gene lost 7 bases, with 15 bases spanning the gap. Here the CDR3 DNA reads TGTGCCAGTAGTATGGCTGTGGGGGGCGGTGAAGCTTTCTTT. Protein: CASSMAVGGGEAFF.

This CDR3 reads CASSPDRTYEQYF. DNA for the CDR3: TGTGCCAGCAGCCCGGACAGAACCTACGAGCAGTACTTC. This rearrangement joins TRBV6-6 to TRBJ2-7; possible D gene TRBD1, 6 bases. The CDR3 has 13 residues. Germline V CDR1 and CDR2: MNHNY, SVGAGI (reference sequence). V lost 6 bases and J lost 2, with 11 bases in between.

The rearrangement links TRBV5-4 to TRBJ1-2; 7 positions match TRBD1. The CDR3 covers 15 residues. The germline V gene encodes CDR1 SGHNT and CDR2 YYREEE (reference sequence). The ends lost 1 base at V and 6 bases at J; junction bases unmatched: 9. CDR3 coding DNA: TGTGCCAGCAGCTTGACGGGGAAGGGGGCAGATGGCTACACCTTC. It encodes CASSLTGKGADGYTF.

The rearrangement links TRBV4-1 to TRBJ1-4; TRBD1 is a possible D gene (5 bases). Trimming stripped 1 base from V and 5 bases from J, with 8 bases between. CDR3 length: 14 residues. Germline V CDR1 and CDR2: MGHRA, YSYEKL. CDR3 loop: CASSQGAGNEKLFF. Written as DNA, the CDR3 is TGCGCCAGCAGCCAAGGAGCAGGGAATGAAAAACTGTTTTTT.

The chain employs TRBV28 and TRBJ2-7; the match to TRBD1 covers 8 bases. This CDR3 region has 15 residues. CDR1 MDHEN and CDR2 SYDVKM come from the germline V gene. V trimming: 4 bases; J trimming: 3 bases; junction bases outside the gene matches: 8. CDR3 sequence: CASSSTGTGGYEQYF. The CDR3 DNA is TGTGCCAGCAGTTCCACCGGGACAGGAGGCTACGAGCAGTACTTC.

The chain uses TRBV5-1 and TRBJ1-1; maybe TRBD1 (5 bases). The V end lost 0 bases, the J end lost 6 bases, and 24 bases lay between the germline ends. From germline, CDR1 is SGHRS and CDR2 YFSETQ. This CDR3 is 18 amino acids long. DNA for the CDR3: TGCGCCAGCAGCTTGGCCATTTCCCAGACAGCGGTTAAGTCTGAAGCTTTCTTT. This codes for CASSLAISQTAVKSEAFF.

V and J are TRBV18 and TRBJ1-1, with D possibly TRBD1 on 5 matching bases. There are 15 residues in the CDR3. V was clipped by 4 bases and J by 2 bases, with 14 bases between them. Germline V gene data show CDR1 as KGHSH and CDR2 as LQKENI. DNA of the CDR3: TGTGCCAGCTCACTGACTGCGGGGCCAAACACTGAAGCTTTCTTT. Translating it yields CASSLTAGPNTEAFF. The entire variable domain, with the rest obtained from reference TRBV18 and TRBJ1-1, is as follows: NAGVMQNPRHLVRRRGQEARLRCSPMKGHSHVYWYRQLPEEGLKFMVYLQKENIIDESGMPKERFSAEFPKEGPSILRIQQVVRGDSAAYFCASSLTAGPNTEAFFGQGTRLTVV.

The CDR3 spells CASSPRGGINEKLFF. CDR3 DNA: TGTGCCAGCAGCCCTCGGGGCGGAATTAATGAAAAACTGTTTTTT. This chain joins TRBV5-5 and TRBJ1-4, with D possibly being TRBD1 (5 bases). The germline V gene encodes CDR1 SGHKS and CDR2 YYEKEE (reference sequence). The CDR3 spans 15 residues. The germline V and J ends were trimmed by 4 bases and 4 bases, with 14 bases remaining between them.

This clone has just a few counts. The chain uses TRBV5-1 and TRBJ2-7; unclear D gene. The V end was cut by 5 bases, the J end by 0 bases, with 12 bases between. This CDR3 has 14 residues. Germline CDR1 SGHRS, CDR2 YFSETQ. The DNA of the CDR3 is TGCGCCAGCAGAGTAGTCATCAGCTCCTACGAGCAGTACTTC. Translated, it gives CASRVVISSYEQYF.

This rearrangement joins TRBV5-5 to TRBJ2-1, with 8 bases that match TRBD2. Per the germline V gene, CDR1 is SGHKS and CDR2 is YYEKEE (reference sequence). The CDR3 sequence is 15 residues long. J was trimmed by 8 bases and V by 0 bases; bases with no gene match: 7. This CDR3 reads CASSLARGGADEQFF. Here the CDR3 DNA reads TGTGCCAGCAGCTTGGCCCGGGGGGGGGCGGATGAGCAGTTCTTC.

The chain carries TRBV7-9 and TRBJ2-1; D is ambiguous. Germline CDR1 reads SEHNR; CDR2 reads FQNEAQ (reference sequence). This CDR3 is 15 amino acids long. V was shortened by 5 bases and J by 4 bases, with 15 bases between the two germline ends. CDR3 DNA sequence: TGTGCCAGCAGCCCAGAGTTTGAGATATACAATGAGCAGTTCTTC. Its protein product is CASSPEFEIYNEQFF.

The table lists this clone with a few counts. This chain uses TRBV6-1 with TRBJ1-2; D remains unclear. Germline CDR1 reads MNHNS; CDR2 reads SASEGT. The CDR3 runs to 15 residues. Between the trimmed V and J ends, which lost 7 bases and 2 bases, there was a span of 17 bases. CDR3 coding DNA: TGTGCCAGCAATCTGACTCCCACCCTGAACTATGGCTACACCTTC. Protein sequence: CASNLTPTLNYGYTF.

This clone was counted between two and nine times. The V gene is TRBV7-3, the J gene TRBJ2-3; 7 bases are a match to TRBD2. This CDR3 has 16 amino acids. Germline CDR1 reads SGHTA; CDR2 reads FQGTGA. Losses at the gene ends were 5 bases for V and 4 bases for J; bases not matched to a gene: 12. CDR3 sequence reads: CASSLYGGTTPDTQYF. CDR3 nucleotide sequence: TGTGCCAGCAGCCTCTATGGGGGGACTACCCCAGATACGCAGTATTTT. Combining the CDR3 with reference TRBV7-3 and TRBJ2-3 gives the whole variable domain GAGVSQTPSNKVTEKGKYVELRCDPISGHTALYWYRQSLGQGPEFLIYFQGTGAADDSGLPNDRFFAVRPEGSVSTLKIQRTERGDSAVYLCASSLYGGTTPDTQYFGPGTRLTVL.